This TCR beta chain emerged from a study of OX40 agonist ivuxolimab in advanced cancers. Study-wide context: Subjects had a mean age of approximately 60 years, with a range of roughly 20 to 79; about 83% were male. Points from the study as a whole: Partly responding patients at 0.1-3.0 mg/kg showed some of the smallest clonal expansion.

Only in-frame clones appear in the TCRdb table, and some are missing; sequencing was by immunoSEQ multiplex PCR. The sample gives around 39,000 clones, more than 75% of which show up once; around 2% is in the top ten. Concerning this clone: Its antigen is still unknown.

Blood sampling was done at baseline, cycle 4 day 1, and cycle 7 day 1. V lost 10 bases to trimming and J lost 3 bases, with 19 bases between them. Germline CDR1 is MDHEN and CDR2 is SYDVKM. The CDR3 has 14 residues. The TCR comes from an adult with an advanced solid tumor such as melanoma, head and neck, liver or kidney cancer. The V gene is TRBV28, the J gene TRBJ2-7, with D unclear. The sample in question was CD4+ or CD8+ T cells sorted from blood, obtained in a trial of the OX40 agonist ivuxolimab. The CDR3 DNA is TGTGCCACTACCCAAGGGTCTCCGGGCTACGAGCAGTACTTC. Translated: CATTQGSPGYEQYF.